This T cell receptor (beta chain) was captured by sequencing in a study of blood T cell repertoires in COVID-19. Trimming took off 3 bases at V and 1 base at J, with 7 bases between the two ends. CDR1 is GTSNPN, CDR2 SVGIG, per germline (reference sequence). This CDR3 comprises 12 residues. Profiling relied on immunoSEQ multiplex PCR, and the TCRdb table lists in-frame clones only, not all of them. The data hold roughly 500,000 clones, with approximately 85% observed a single time. This clone was detected only a few times. The sequencing sample was made of peripheral blood. The rearrangement uses TRBV30 and TRBJ2-7, with D uncertain. This sequence was found in a human donor in a cohort sampled during active COVID-19. Here the CDR3 reads CAWRVRSYEQYF. The CDR3 nucleotides are TGTGCCTGGAGGGTCAGATCCTACGAGCAGTACTTC. Combining the CDR3 with reference TRBV30 and TRBJ2-7 gives the whole variable domain SQTIHQWPATLVQPVGSPLSLECTVEGTSNPNLYWYRQAAGRGLQLLFYSVGIGQISSEVPQNLSASRPQDRQFILSSKKLLLSDSGFYLCAWRVRSYEQYFGPGTRLTVT.